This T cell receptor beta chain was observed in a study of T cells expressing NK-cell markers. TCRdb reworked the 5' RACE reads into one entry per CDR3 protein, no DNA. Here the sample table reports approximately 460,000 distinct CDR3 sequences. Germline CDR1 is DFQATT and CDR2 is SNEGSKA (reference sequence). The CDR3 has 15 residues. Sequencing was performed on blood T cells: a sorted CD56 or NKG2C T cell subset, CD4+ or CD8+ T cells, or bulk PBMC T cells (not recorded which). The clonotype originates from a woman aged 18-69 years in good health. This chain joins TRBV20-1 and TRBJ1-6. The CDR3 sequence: CSAETRERPDSPLHF.